These T cell receptor beta chains were read from a single sample in a study of CD8 T cells in ankylosing spondylitis. TCRdb processed the 5' RACE reads anew with MiXCR; each CDR3 protein has one entry. This sample has some 800,000 distinct CDR3 sequences, with about an eighth found just once. Sample: blood, either unsorted or a sorted T cell fraction (not recorded which). The origin of the receptors is a male donor with ankylosing spondylitis. CDR3s include the opening cysteine and the closing phenylalanine or tryptophan.

v_gene,CDR3aa
TRBV5-1,CATQGIAGANVLTF
TRBV3-1,CASSELPQVGTDTQYF
TRBV7-9,CASSQQGGWQPQHF
TRBV11-2,CASSPPIFLAGSYNEQFF
TRBV18,CASSPPGLALTDTQYF
TRBV6-1,CASSEQGTLRVYTF
TRBV6-1,CASSAISGYEQYF
TRBV28,CASSLRTATEAFF
TRBV9,CASSVETGGASGELFF
TRBV6-1,CASRRTAWSSYEQYF
TRBV20-1,CSASGDRGHDTQYF
TRBV5-1,CASSPGGQNYEQYF
TRBV7-2,CASSLLQAPLNTEAFF
TRBV20-1,CSARDRLLAGWSTDTQYF
TRBV20-1,CSPSDLAGAGANVLTF
TRBV3-1,CASSPQRANEQFF
TRBV18,CASSDSRTGNTIYF
TRBV28,CASSLGTPYYEQYF
TRBV10-3,CAISETMGYEQYF
TRBV11-3,CASSFGQGGRDEQFF
TRBV12-3/TRBV12-4,CASSRRSSYEQYF
TRBV5-5,CASSLRYMNTEAFF
TRBV28,CASRDRGSYEQYF
TRBV2,CASTQGMNTEAFF
TRBV7-2,CASSLAGWQNTGELYF
TRBV5-1,CASSSIGSGANVLTF
TRBV7-2,CASSSTVANEKLFF
TRBV6-5,CASSYAYRVSYQETQYF
TRBV5-1,CASSLVWELDTDTQYF
TRBV20-1,CSARGTAGDTIYF
TRBV29-1,CSVENRGIGTEAFF
TRBV20-1,CSAGDYNQPQHF
TRBV24-1,CATSDGWGKISDTQYF
TRBV20-1,CSARDASGIDNEQFF
TRBV20-1,CSAEPTRNYGYTF
TRBV6-5,CASAGKEALGEYF
TRBV6-5,CASSSRRNTEAFF
TRBV7-2,CASSRRRSDHHGQFF
TRBV23-1,CASSQSQTSGYNEQFF
TRBV28,CASNIGGSRETQYF
TRBV20-1,CSARDTRLFQETQYF
TRBV20-1,CSARDSFIQYF
TRBV27,CASSLLAGAVVVTDTQYF
TRBV7-2,CASSLEGGGGNQPQHF
TRBV5-4,CASSLDGDRETFF
TRBV10-1,CASSEKWGDNSYEQYF
TRBV10-3,CAISRWEEGDDYGYTF
TRBV5-1,CASSLFGFGSYEQYF
TRBV11-2,CASSLVPVYSPLHF
TRBV19,CASSHGTEAEAFF
TRBV28,CASTGGHTDTQYF
TRBV20-1,CSAGKGLPQETQYF
TRBV18,CASSPAEGNSPLHF
TRBV7-8,CASSEQKETEAFF
TRBV5-1,CASSLDLPETQYF